The 5 T cell receptor beta chains below all came from one sample that was sequenced in a study of T cell responses to AZD1222 COVID-19 vaccine. Sequencing used immunoSEQ multiplex PCR; TCRdb keeps in-frame clones, though not all of them. Of 95,000 to 130,000 clones listed, around 88% were seen once; the top ten hold around a tenth. The specimen was peripheral blood, collected on day 0 of AZD1222 vaccination. Receptors were obtained from an adult in good health.

This chain uses TRBV5-1 with TRBJ2-7; maybe TRBD1 (7 bases). CDR3 length: 16 residues. Trimming took off 1 base at V and 2 bases at J, with 16 bases between the two ends. Looked up from germline, CDR1 is SGHRS and CDR2 is YFSETQ. The CDR3 here is CASSLYLSGGTYEQYF. CDR3 DNA: TGCGCCAGCAGCTTGTATCTGTCAGGGGGGACCTACGAGCAGTACTTC.

This clone has a single count. The CDR3 spells CASSPSGDPNTGELFF. The CDR3 DNA follows: TGTGCCAGCAGTCCTTCGGGCGACCCGAACACCGGGGAGCTGTTTTTT. The chain recombines TRBV28 with TRBJ2-2; D remains unclear. Germline CDR1 and CDR2: MDHEN and SYDVKM. The CDR3 loop spans 16 amino acids. Trimming left V 5 bases short and J 0 bases short, with 13 bases between.

V is TRBV5-1 and J is TRBJ2-1, with 9 bases lining up with TRBD1. CDR3 length equals 16 residues. The V gene's germline CDR1 is SGHRS and CDR2 YFSETQ. The trim removed 0 bases at V and 8 bases at J, leaving 9 bases unmatched. In nucleotides, the CDR3 is TGCGCCAGCAGCTTGGTAACTGGGACAGGGAGGGATGAGCAGTTCTTC. Its protein is CASSLVTGTGRDEQFF.

This chain joins TRBV2 and TRBJ1-1; D not resolved. The germline V and J ends were trimmed by 7 bases and 0 bases, with 9 bases remaining between them. The CDR3 contains 13 residues. Looked up from germline, CDR1 is SNHLY and CDR2 is FYNNEI. DNA of the CDR3: TGTGCCAGCACCGACGACATGAACACTGAAGCTTTCTTT. Residues: CASTDDMNTEAFF.

The chain couples TRBV19 to TRBJ1-2, with 9 nucleotides matching TRBD1. The germline V gene has CDR1 LNHDA and CDR2 SQIVND (reference sequence). The V gene end was trimmed by 3 bases and the J gene end by 6 bases; junction bases not matched to a gene: 8. The CDR3 loop spans 15 amino acids. The DNA for the CDR3 is TGTGCCAGTAGTATTAAGGTGACAGGGGGAGATGGCTACACCTTC. Its translation is CASSIKVTGGDGYTF. The entire variable domain, with the rest obtained from reference TRBV19 and TRBJ1-2, is as follows: DGGITQSPKYLFRKEGQNVTLSCEQNLNHDAMYWYRQDPGQGLRLIYYSQIVNDFQKGDIAEGYSVSREKKESFPLTVTSAQKNPTAFYLCASSIKVTGGDGYTFGSGTRLTVV.